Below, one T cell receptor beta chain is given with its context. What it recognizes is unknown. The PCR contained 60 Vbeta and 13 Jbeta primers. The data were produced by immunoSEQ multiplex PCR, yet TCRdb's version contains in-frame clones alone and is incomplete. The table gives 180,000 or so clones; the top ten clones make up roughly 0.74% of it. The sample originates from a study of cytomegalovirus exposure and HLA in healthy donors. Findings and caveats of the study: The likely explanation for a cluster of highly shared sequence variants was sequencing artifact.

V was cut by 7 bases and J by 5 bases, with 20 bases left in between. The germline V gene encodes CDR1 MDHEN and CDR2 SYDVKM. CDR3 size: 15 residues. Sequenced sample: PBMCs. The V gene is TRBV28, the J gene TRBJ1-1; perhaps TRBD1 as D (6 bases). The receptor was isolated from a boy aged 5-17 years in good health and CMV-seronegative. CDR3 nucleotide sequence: TGTGCCAGCACCCAGGGGTTACTACTCCAAACTGAAGCTTTCTTT. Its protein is CASTQGLLLQTEAFF.